This T cell receptor (beta chain) was captured in a study of blood T cells in healthy people across ages. Findings of the study overall: A roughly linear fall in TCR beta diversity per million T cells was seen with increasing age. Fewer expanded clones and more diversity marked long-lived versus aged donors.

This clonotype has just one count. What it binds is unknown. PCR was performed a second time for 7 to 11 cycles using a sample-barcoded 5' primer and a J-beta primer mix. TCRdb re-derived calls from the 5' RACE reads in MiXCR, one entry per CDR3 protein. Seen here are around 800,000 distinct CDR3 sequences, 62% observed once, and the top ten hold roughly 25%. The ends lost 6 bases at V and 5 bases at J; junction bases unmatched: 3. This CDR3 is 13 amino acids long. CDR1 SQVTM and CDR2 ANQGSEA come from the germline V gene. Sequencing was performed on blood. V is TRBV29-1 and J is TRBJ2-7; 14 bases are shared with TRBD2. This receptor was identified in a man aged 25-40 years in good health. The CDR3: CSVGLAGGDEQYF. DNA of the CDR3: TGCAGCGTCGGACTAGCGGGGGGTGACGAGCAGTACTTC.